Below, 29 T cell receptor beta chains from the same sample are listed, as sequenced in a study of blood T cell repertoires in COVID-19. TCRdb's table, derived via immunoSEQ multiplex PCR, lists solely in-frame clones and lacks some. The repertoire holds 180,000 or so clones, with about four fifths as singletons. Sequencing input: PBMCs or T cells enriched from blood (not recorded which). The receptors shown here come from a woman aged 50 to 60 in a cohort exposed to, infected with or recovered from COVID-19 (not recorded which).

The chain has TRBV5-1 and TRBJ2-4; unclear D gene. V lost 3 bases, J lost 0 bases, and 13 bases lay in between. The CDR3 contains 16 residues. Germline values: CDR1 SGHRS, CDR2 YFSETQ. As DNA, the CDR3 is TGCGCCAGCAGCTCCAACAGTGAACTAGCCAAAAACATTCAGTACTTC. It specifies CASSSNSELAKNIQYF.

In its sample, this clone was seen a few times. This rearrangement joins TRBV3-1 (or the pseudogene TRBV3-2) to TRBJ1-2, with no clear D. The V gene lost 1 base and the J gene lost 2 bases, with 5 bases spanning the gap. The CDR3 length is 13 residues. Germline CDR1 and CDR2: LGHDT and YNNKEL (reference sequence). CDR3 amino acids: CASSQGQNYGYTF. The CDR3 nucleotides are TGTGCCAGCAGCCAAGGCCAGAACTATGGCTACACCTTC.

This chain links TRBV7-2 with TRBJ2-1; 8 bases align to TRBD1. The germline V gene has CDR1 SGHTA and CDR2 FQGNSA. The CDR3 spans 15 residues. V trimming: 5 bases; J trimming: 5 bases; junction bases outside the gene matches: 8. The CDR3 DNA is TGTGCCAGCAGCCGGGCCCGGACAGGGCACAATGAGCAGTTCTTC. This codes for CASSRARTGHNEQFF.

V gene TRBV5-1 combines with J gene TRBJ2-7; 11 bases are a match to TRBD1. The CDR3 consists of 13 residues. Per germline, CDR1 SGHRS and CDR2 YFSETQ. V gave up 7 bases and J gave up 3 bases; unmatched junction bases: 3. Here the CDR3 DNA reads TGCGCCAGCGCCGGGACAGGGGGCTACGAGCAGTACTTC. It translates to CASAGTGGYEQYF.

V gene TRBV28 combines with J gene TRBJ1-5, with 7 bases that match TRBD1. Germline CDR1 and CDR2: MDHEN and SYDVKM. This CDR3 has 15 amino acids. V was clipped by 6 bases and J by 8 bases; unmatched bases: 13. DNA of the CDR3: TGTGCCAGCAGCCTTCAAAGGGGGCGGGTTGAGCCCCAGCATTTT. Translation: CASSLQRGRVEPQHF.

This clone appeared once. This sequence joins TRBV4-1 and TRBJ2-7; 7 bases agree with TRBD1. The CDR3 is 15 residues long. The V gene end was trimmed by 6 bases and the J gene end by 3 bases; junction bases not matched to a gene: 11. Germline lookup yields CDR1 MGHRA and CDR2 YSYEKL. The CDR3 DNA is TGCGCCAGCAGACTTCGACAGGGCGAATTCTACGAGCAGTACTTC. This sequence encodes CASRLRQGEFYEQYF.

The gene calls are TRBV2 and TRBJ2-2, with 11 bases matching TRBD2. CDR3 length: 16 residues. Germline V CDR1 and CDR2: SNHLY, FYNNEI. The trim removed 5 bases at V and 4 bases at J, leaving 6 bases unmatched. The CDR3 DNA reads TGTGCCAGCAGTTCCTTAGCGGGGGGGCCCACCGGGGAGCTGTTTTTT. It is translated as CASSSLAGGPTGELFF.

The V call is TRBV3-1 (or the pseudogene TRBV3-2), the J call TRBJ1-2; D is uncertain. CDR1 is LGHDT, CDR2 YNNKEL, per germline (reference sequence). The CDR3 is 15 residues long. V lost 1 base and J lost 2, with 11 bases in between. CDR3 protein: CASSQGSTWNYGYTF. CDR3 in DNA: TGTGCCAGCAGCCAAGGTTCCACATGGAACTATGGCTACACCTTC.

The rearrangement uses TRBV3-1 (or the pseudogene TRBV3-2) and TRBJ1-2; D call uncertain. From germline, CDR1 is LGHDT and CDR2 YNNKEL (reference sequence). V shed 0 bases and J shed 4 bases, with 12 bases lying between them. The CDR3 is 15 residues long. CDR3 DNA sequence: TGTGCCAGCAGCCAAGATTTCCAGGCCGGCTATGGCTACACCTTC. This translates into CASSQDFQAGYGYTF.

The chain uses TRBV2 and TRBJ2-7; 7 nucleotides line up with TRBD2. After removal of 8 bases from V and 2 bases from J, the junction contained 0 bases not matched to a gene. The CDR3 has 11 amino acids. Germline V gene lookup returns CDR1 SNHLY and CDR2 FYNNEI. In nucleotides, the CDR3 is TGTGCCAGCCGGGAGGCCTACGAGCAGTACTTC. Amino acid sequence: CASREAYEQYF.

The chain recombines TRBV3-1 (or the pseudogene TRBV3-2) with TRBJ2-7; 10 bases match TRBD2. From germline, CDR1 is LGHDT and CDR2 YNNKEL (reference sequence). This CDR3 has 16 residues. V gave up 0 bases and J gave up 4 bases; unmatched junction bases: 6. CDR3 nucleotides: TGTGCCAGCAGCCAAGATCGGGCTAGCGGGGGTTACGAGCAGTACTTC. This sequence encodes CASSQDRASGGYEQYF.

The chain recombines TRBV6-1 with TRBJ1-4; D is uncertain. The CDR3 has 19 amino acids. The V end lost 1 base, the J end lost 7 bases, and 25 bases lay between the germline ends. Germline CDR1 and CDR2: MNHNS and SASEGT. CDR3 protein: CASSEVSLFATGVVEKLFF. As DNA, the CDR3 is TGTGCCAGCAGTGAAGTAAGCCTGTTTGCAACCGGGGTAGTTGAAAAACTGTTTTTT.

This clone was observed a handful of times. The chain links TRBV5-6 to TRBJ2-2, with D perhaps matching TRBD1 (6 bases). The CDR3 is made up of 15 amino acids. Germline V gives CDR1 SGHDT, CDR2 YYEEEE. The ends were cut back, 1 base at V and 2 bases at J, with 9 bases in the middle. The chain's CDR3 is CASSLWTENTGELFF. The CDR3 DNA is TGTGCCAGCAGCTTGTGGACAGAAAACACCGGGGAGCTGTTTTTT.

V usage is TRBV19 and J usage is TRBJ1-4; D remains unclear. The V end was cut by 4 bases, the J end by 7 bases, with 13 bases between. CDR1 and CDR2 (germline): LNHDA, SQIVND (reference sequence). The CDR3 contains 14 residues. The CDR3 DNA sequence: TGTGCCAGTAGTACCCAGATTTCGGGTGAAAAACTGTTTTTT. It encodes CASSTQISGEKLFF.

V usage is TRBV3-1 (or the pseudogene TRBV3-2) and J usage is TRBJ2-1; 8 bases agree with TRBD2. CDR3 size: 16 residues. The V gene end was trimmed by 0 bases and the J gene end by 4 bases; junction bases not matched to a gene: 5. Germline CDR1 LGHDT, CDR2 YNNKEL (reference sequence). CDR3 region: CASSQEEAGGYNEQFF. CDR3 in DNA: TGTGCCAGCAGCCAAGAAGAGGCGGGAGGTTACAATGAGCAGTTCTTC.

The rearrangement joins TRBV7-9 to TRBJ2-3; no firm D call. Trimming took 4 bases from V and 5 from J, leaving 22 bases between them. The germline gives CDR1 SEHNR, CDR2 FQNEAQ (reference sequence). This CDR3 comprises 17 residues. The CDR3 DNA reads TGTGCCAGCAGCTCCACCCAGGCTCCGGATCTACTAGATACGCAGTATTTT. This sequence encodes CASSSTQAPDLLDTQYF.

This clone showed up just a few times. The chain combines TRBV5-1 with TRBJ2-3, with a possible D match to TRBD2 (5 bases). The CDR3 contains 12 residues. Germline loops: CDR1 SGHRS, CDR2 YFSETQ. V lost 7 bases and J lost 1, with 7 bases in between. CDR3 DNA: TGCGCCAGCGCGAGGGGCACAGATACGCAGTATTTT. Protein product: CASARGTDTQYF.

V usage is TRBV7-9 and J usage is TRBJ1-4; possible D gene TRBD1, 6 bases. Germline V gene lookup returns CDR1 SEHNR and CDR2 FQNEAQ (reference sequence). Trimming took off 5 bases at V and 8 bases at J, with 18 bases between the two ends. The CDR3 is 15 amino acids. The CDR3 nucleotides are TGTGCCAGCAGCACAACAGGAAAGACAGGAGAAAAACTGTTTTTT. This codes for CASSTTGKTGEKLFF.

The gene calls are TRBV28 and TRBJ2-5; D remains unclear. The V and J ends lost 2 bases and 2 bases respectively, with 6 bases between them. Germline CDR1 reads MDHEN; CDR2 reads SYDVKM. There are 13 residues in the CDR3. CDR3 in DNA: TGTGCCAGCAGTTTAAGCCAACAAGAGACCCAGTACTTC. Translating gives CASSLSQQETQYF.

This chain joins TRBV6-5 and TRBJ2-5; maybe TRBD2 (6 bases). The CDR3 sequence is 12 residues long. Trimming shortened V by 6 bases and J by 5 bases, and 10 bases separated the two germline ends. From germline, CDR1 is MNHEY and CDR2 SVGAGI. CDR3 bases: TGTGCCAGCAGCGGGAGTCCGGAGACCCAGTACTTC. Translation: CASSGSPETQYF.

The chain joins TRBV6-5 to TRBJ2-3, with 15 bases aligning to TRBD2. V lost 4 bases, J lost 3 bases, and 2 bases stayed unmatched. Germline CDR1 reads MNHEY; CDR2 reads SVGAGI. The CDR3 totals 16 residues. The DNA of the CDR3 is TGTGCCAGCAGTTGGGGGACTAGCGGGAGGACAGATACGCAGTATTTT. This codes for CASSWGTSGRTDTQYF.

V usage is TRBV19 and J usage is TRBJ1-4; 7 bases fit TRBD1. The trim removed 5 bases at V and 3 bases at J, leaving 6 bases unmatched. Germline CDR1 and CDR2: LNHDA and SQIVND (reference sequence). The CDR3 extends over 15 amino acids. The CDR3 DNA reads as TGTGCCAGTAGTCCGAGACAGGGAGCTAATGAAAAACTGTTTTTT. Residues: CASSPRQGANEKLFF.

The table lists this clone with a few counts. The chain links TRBV20-1 to TRBJ1-4, with TRBD1 matching over 9 bases. Germline V gene sequence: CDR1 DFQATT, CDR2 SNEGSKA (reference sequence). The CDR3 is 16 residues long. After removal of 3 bases from V and 8 bases from J, the junction contained 13 bases not matched to a gene. The CDR3 bases are TGCAGTGCTAGTAGAAGTGCGGGACAGGGACGAGAAAAACTGTTTTTT. Protein product: CSASRSAGQGREKLFF.

This chain joins TRBV5-1 and TRBJ1-3; maybe TRBD1 (6 bases). This CDR3 comprises 16 residues. Trimming took 4 bases from V and 0 from J, leaving 14 bases between them. The germline V gene has CDR1 SGHRS and CDR2 YFSETQ. The CDR3 loop reads CASSLDSSYSGNTIYF. CDR3 nucleotide sequence: TGCGCCAGCAGCCTGGACAGCTCCTACTCTGGAAACACCATATATTTT.

The genes are TRBV25-1 and TRBJ1-4, with a possible D match to TRBD1 (6 bases). CDR1 is MGHDK and CDR2 is SYGVNS in the germline V gene. The CDR3 covers 12 residues. Between the trimmed V and J ends, which lost 6 bases and 6 bases, there was a span of 8 bases. The CDR3: CASRQGDEKLFF. The CDR3 DNA sequence: TGTGCCAGCAGACAGGGAGATGAAAAACTGTTTTTT.

The chain combines TRBV3-1 (or the pseudogene TRBV3-2) with TRBJ2-2; 10 bases align to TRBD2. The CDR3 has 15 amino acids. Germline CDR1 is LGHDT and CDR2 is YNNKEL (reference sequence). V lost 7 bases to trimming and J lost 0 bases; unmatched junction nucleotides: 2. CDR3 nucleotide sequence: TGTGCCAGCAACCTAGCGGGGGCGAACACCGGGGAGCTGTTTTTT. Translation gives CASNLAGANTGELFF.

The chain is built from TRBV9 and TRBJ2-1; D is possibly TRBD1 (6 bases). Germline CDR1 SGDLS, CDR2 YYNGEE. V dropped 0 bases and J dropped 7 bases, with 17 bases sitting between them. The length of the CDR3 is 16 residues. The CDR3 protein is CASSVDPGDRGNEQFF. DNA for the CDR3: TGTGCCAGCAGCGTAGATCCAGGGGATAGGGGTAATGAGCAGTTCTTC.

The chain links TRBV3-1 (or the pseudogene TRBV3-2) to TRBJ2-1, with 8 positions matching TRBD2. Germline CDR1 LGHDT, CDR2 YNNKEL (reference sequence). This CDR3 is 16 amino acids long. V lost 5 bases and J lost 5; bases outside the gene matches: 11. CDR3 in amino acids: CASSARGALENNEQFF. CDR3 DNA: TGTGCCAGCAGCGCGCGGGGGGCCCTAGAAAACAATGAGCAGTTCTTC.

The chain employs TRBV30 and TRBJ2-2; TRBD1 agrees at 7 bases. CDR3 size: 15 residues. J was trimmed by 5 bases and V by 2 bases; bases with no gene match: 8. CDR1 and CDR2 (germline): GTSNPN, SVGIG (reference sequence). The CDR3 coding sequence is TGTGCCTGGAGTAGGGGAAACAGGGGTACCGGGGAGCTGTTTTTT. It translates to CAWSRGNRGTGELFF.